These 25 T cell receptor beta chains originate from one sample sequenced in a study of cytomegalovirus exposure and HLA in healthy donors. The PCR had 60 Vbeta and 13 Jbeta primers. Profiled with immunoSEQ multiplex PCR; TCRdb holds only in-frame clones, not every one. The data show about 200,000 clones, with around four fifths seen just once and less than 3.5% held by the top ten. Input material: PBMCs. Receptors were obtained from a woman aged 40-49 years in good health and CMV-seronegative.

The chain uses TRBV5-1 and TRBJ2-5, with D maybe TRBD1 (6 bases). V dropped 0 bases and J dropped 1 base, with 10 bases sitting between them. This CDR3 region has 15 residues. Germline assignment: CDR1 SGHRS and CDR2 YFSETQ. The CDR3 sequence is CASSLEYRVQETQYF. CDR3 in DNA: TGCGCCAGCAGCTTGGAATACAGGGTCCAAGAGACCCAGTACTTC.

The chain recombines TRBV4-2 with TRBJ2-1; the match to TRBD2 covers 9 bases. V dropped 4 bases and J dropped 1; count of bases not matched to a gene: 14. Looked up from germline, CDR1 is LGHNA and CDR2 is YNFKEQ. The length of the CDR3 is 19 residues. The CDR3 sequence is CASSPRRLAGEASYNEQFF. DNA of the CDR3: TGTGCCAGCAGCCCCCGACGATTAGCGGGAGAAGCGTCCTACAATGAGCAGTTCTTC.

V usage is TRBV5-1 and J usage is TRBJ2-5; 10 bases match TRBD2. Unmatched junction bases numbered 13, after V lost 1 base and J lost 4 bases. Germline CDR1 and CDR2: SGHRS and YFSETQ. The CDR3 is 18 residues long. The CDR3 DNA reads as TGCGCCAGCAGCTTGTATTCTAGCGGGAGTCGAAGAGGAGAGACCCAGTACTTC. It specifies CASSLYSSGSRRGETQYF.

V gene TRBV14 combines with J gene TRBJ2-7; 10 bases align to TRBD2. The germline V gene encodes CDR1 SGHDN and CDR2 FVKESK. The ends lost 1 base at V and 2 bases at J; junction bases unmatched: 2. The CDR3 loop spans 15 amino acids. The CDR3 loop reads CASSQGTSGTYEQYF. The CDR3 nucleotides are TGTGCCAGCAGCCAAGGGACTAGCGGCACCTACGAGCAGTACTTC.

This clone was detected only once. The rearrangement links TRBV21-1 to TRBJ2-7; the DNA was not compared with TRBD1, the D call given in the table. TRBV21-1 is tagged as a pseudogene. This CDR3 has 20 residues. Here the CDR3 DNA reads TGTGCCAGCAGCAAAGCCGGGGACAGGGCGGGAGAGGCCCTTTCCTACGAGCAGTACTTC. Protein sequence: CASSKAGDRAGEALSYEQYF.

This chain connects TRBV29-1 to TRBJ2-7; D call uncertain. Deletions cut 5 bases from V and 7 bases from J, with 9 bases between. The CDR3 sequence is 10 residues long. The V gene's germline CDR1 is SQVTM and CDR2 ANQGSEA. CDR3 nucleotides: TGCAGCGTTAAAGGTCGTGAGCAGTACTTC. It codes for CSVKGREQYF.

The rearrangement uses TRBV2 and TRBJ1-5; no clear D. The germline gives CDR1 SNHLY, CDR2 FYNNEI. The CDR3 covers 14 residues. The V and J ends lost 7 bases and 3 bases respectively, with 13 bases between them. CDR3 amino acids: CASNVGPPNQPQHF. DNA of the CDR3: TGTGCCAGCAACGTTGGCCCTCCCAATCAGCCCCAGCATTTT. The full variable domain, completed using reference TRBV2 and TRBJ1-5, is EPEVTQTPSHQVTQMGQEVILRCVPISNHLYFYWYRQILGQKVEFLVSFYNNEISEKSEIFDDQFSVERPDGSNFTLKIRSTKLEDSAMYFCASNVGPPNQPQHFGDGTRLSIL.

The chain carries TRBV7-9 and TRBJ2-4; possibly TRBD1 for D (6 bases). Germline V gene sequence: CDR1 SEHNR, CDR2 FQNEAQ (reference sequence). Trimming shortened V by 4 bases and J by 7 bases, and 17 bases separated the two germline ends. This CDR3 comprises 15 residues. CDR3 sequence: CASSSQQGGENIQYF. The CDR3 coding sequence is TGTGCCAGCAGCTCGCAACAGGGTGGGGAGAACATTCAGTACTTC.

This clone was counted a few times. The chain recombines TRBV18 with TRBJ1-5, with D hard to call. Germline V gene sequence: CDR1 KGHSH, CDR2 LQKENI. Trimming took off 4 bases at V and 2 bases at J, with 9 bases between the two ends. The CDR3 is 14 residues long. In nucleotides, the CDR3 is TGTGCCAGCTCACAAGCACAGCGCAATCAGCCCCAGCATTTT. Translating gives CASSQAQRNQPQHF.

This clone has a single count. CDR3 sequence reads: CASCPIDAGSTGELFF. The DNA for the CDR3 is TGTGCCAGTTGCCCTATCGACGCAGGGTCCACCGGGGAGCTGTTTTTT. The rearrangement joins TRBV19 to TRBJ2-2; D may be TRBD1 (5 bases). The ends were cut back, 8 bases at V and 4 bases at J, with 20 bases in the middle. CDR1 is LNHDA and CDR2 is SQIVND in the germline V gene (reference sequence). The CDR3 has 16 residues.

V and J are TRBV2 and TRBJ1-5, with 9 nucleotides matching TRBD1. Trimming removed 0 bases from V and 5 bases from J; junction bases left unmatched: 2. Germline V lookup: CDR1 SNHLY, CDR2 FYNNEI. This CDR3 comprises 15 residues. CDR3 region: CASSEAGTGYQPQHF. DNA of the CDR3: TGTGCCAGCAGTGAAGCGGGGACAGGGTATCAGCCCCAGCATTTT.

V gene TRBV5-1 combines with J gene TRBJ2-3, with D hard to call. The CDR3 is 11 residues long. V was shortened by 6 bases and J by 2 bases, with 4 bases between the two germline ends. Germline V lookup: CDR1 SGHRS, CDR2 YFSETQ. The CDR3, as DNA: TGCGCCAGCACCAACACAGATACGCAGTATTTT. It specifies CASTNTDTQYF.

To note about this clone: Compared with germline, one end of the junction differs, possibly owing to a read error. This rearrangement joins TRBV6-1 to TRBJ2-6, with 9 bases matching TRBD1. The length of the CDR3 is 19 residues. The germline V gene has CDR1 MNHNS and CDR2 SASEGT. The CDR3 spells CASSELGTGRVLGANVLAF. The CDR3 DNA sequence: TGTGCCAGCAGTGAATTAGGGACAGGGAGGGTCCTGGGGGCCAACGTCCTGGCTTTC.

The CDR3 sequence: CASSVGPAGSYEQYF. CDR3 DNA: TGTGCCAGCAGCGTAGGACCAGCAGGTTCCTACGAGCAGTACTTC. The chain uses TRBV9 and TRBJ2-7, with D unclear. The germline V gene encodes CDR1 SGDLS and CDR2 YYNGEE. Trimming removed 0 bases from V and 1 base from J, with 11 bases in between. The CDR3 loop spans 15 amino acids.

This clone was picked up a small number of times. The genes are TRBV5-4 and TRBJ2-7; D is unclear. CDR1 and CDR2 (germline): SGHNT, YYREEE (reference sequence). V lost 1 base to trimming and J lost 0 bases, with 8 bases between them. This CDR3 has 14 amino acids. CDR3 coding DNA: TGTGCCAGCAGCTTGTTACCTAGCTCCTACGAGCAGTACTTC. It yields the protein CASSLLPSSYEQYF.

This chain links TRBV29-1 with TRBJ1-1; no clear D. V lost 7 bases and J lost 0, with 9 bases in between. Germline CDR1 and CDR2: SQVTM and ANQGSEA. There are 12 residues in the CDR3. This CDR3 is CSAGIVNTEAFF. The CDR3 bases are TGCAGCGCCGGTATAGTGAACACTGAAGCTTTCTTT.

The gene calls are TRBV28 and TRBJ2-7; weak D call: TRBD2 (5 bases). Trimming stripped 10 bases from V and 0 bases from J, with 19 bases between. The CDR3 spans 15 residues. CDR1 and CDR2 (germline): MDHEN, SYDVKM. The CDR3 coding sequence is TGTGCCACCGAGGGTCTGAGACTTTTCTCCTACGAGCAGTACTTC. Its translation is CATEGLRLFSYEQYF.

V usage is TRBV6-5 and J usage is TRBJ2-2; 9 bases map to TRBD2. The junction had 6 bases not matched to a gene; V was cut back by 3 bases and J by 7 bases. The CDR3 covers 15 residues. Germline CDR1 and CDR2: MNHEY and SVGAGI. The CDR3 protein is CASSYIAGEDGELFF. The CDR3 region has the DNA TGTGCCAGCAGTTATATAGCGGGAGAAGACGGGGAGCTGTTTTTT.

The rearrangement links TRBV27 to TRBJ2-1, with unresolved D. The CDR3 runs 14 residues. Deletions cut 3 bases from V and 5 bases from J, with 11 bases between. The V gene's germline CDR1 is MNHEY and CDR2 SMNVEV (reference sequence). CDR3 nucleotides: TGTGCCAGCAGTTTCGCCACGCCGGACAATGAGCAGTTCTTC. Encoded protein: CASSFATPDNEQFF.

The rearrangement joins TRBV2 to TRBJ2-1, with 9 nucleotides matching TRBD1. The CDR3 loop spans 17 amino acids. Germline CDR1 SNHLY, CDR2 FYNNEI. J gave up 2 bases and V 6 bases, and 11 bases lay outside the gene matches. CDR3 amino acids: CASSDPGTGRAYNEQFF. DNA of the CDR3: TGTGCCAGCAGCGACCCCGGGACAGGGCGTGCCTACAATGAGCAGTTCTTC.

This chain connects TRBV27 to TRBJ2-7, with TRBD2 matching over 9 bases. This CDR3 has 17 amino acids. Germline CDR1 reads MNHEY; CDR2 reads SMNVEV (reference sequence). J was trimmed by 0 bases and V by 2 bases; bases with no gene match: 8. In DNA, the CDR3 is TGTGCCAGCAGTTTAACCGCTAGCGGGATTTACTCCTACGAGCAGTACTTC. Amino acids: CASSLTASGIYSYEQYF.

This chain uses TRBV28 with TRBJ2-2; 7 bases match TRBD1. J gave up 6 bases and V 6 bases, and 10 bases lay outside the gene matches. The CDR3 has 15 residues. Per germline, CDR1 MDHEN and CDR2 SYDVKM. The CDR3 protein is CASRLRDSLPGELFF. Here the CDR3 DNA reads TGTGCCAGCAGGCTTAGGGACAGCCTTCCCGGGGAGCTGTTTTTT.

The chain combines TRBV5-1 with TRBJ2-2; D perhaps matches TRBD2 (6 bases). CDR1 is SGHRS and CDR2 is YFSETQ in the germline V gene. Trimming shortened V by 0 bases and J by 4 bases, and 10 bases separated the two germline ends. CDR3 length: 15 residues. CDR3 region: CASSLGLTSTGELFF. CDR3 bases: TGCGCCAGCAGCTTGGGGCTGACTAGCACCGGGGAGCTGTTTTTT. Based on the CDR3 plus reference TRBV5-1 and TRBJ2-2, the full variable domain is KAGVTQTPRYLIKTRGQQVTLSCSPISGHRSVSWYQQTPGQGLQFLFEYFSETQRNKGNFPGRFSGRQFSNSRSEMNVSTLELGDSALYLCASSLGLTSTGELFFGEGSRLTVL.

The rearrangement uses TRBV27 and TRBJ2-5; TRBD2 might be the D (5 bases). The CDR3 consists of 13 residues. V was shortened by 3 bases and J by 2 bases, with 7 bases between the two germline ends. Germline CDR1 is MNHEY and CDR2 is SMNVEV (reference sequence). In nucleotides, the CDR3 is TGTGCCAGCAGTTTGTGGGAGCAAGAGACCCAGTACTTC. Translated: CASSLWEQETQYF.

Comment on this clone: A read error may account for a junction end that differs from germline. V gene TRBV10-2 combines with J gene TRBJ2-2; TRBD2 agrees at 9 bases. Germline CDR1 reads WSHSY; CDR2 reads SAAADI. The CDR3 has 18 residues. The CDR3 sequence is CASSKSSRLADRTGELFF. The CDR3 DNA sequence: TGCGCCAGCAGTAAGTCGAGCAGACTAGCGGACCGCACCGGGGAGCTGTTTTTT.